These 14 T cell receptor beta chains share one sample of origin, sequenced in a study of PD-1 blockade in classical Hodgkin lymphoma. Assay: immunoSEQ multiplex PCR; the TCRdb copy retains only in-frame clones and omits some. The sample comprises about 97,000 clones, 80% to 85% of which are singletons, and about 12% rests with the top ten. No patient escaped relapse after autologous stem cell transplantation, and brentuximab vedotin exposure varied. Sequenced material: peripheral blood mononuclear cells (PBMCs), taken at baseline. The receptors derive from a human donor with classical Hodgkin lymphoma.

This clone was found a few times. This chain connects TRBV5-8 to TRBJ1-4, with 7 positions matching TRBD1. Looked up from germline, CDR1 is SGHTS and CDR2 is YDEGEE. Losses at the gene ends were 0 bases for V and 8 bases for J; bases not matched to a gene: 4. The CDR3 contains 14 residues. The CDR3 DNA reads TGTGCCAGCAGCTTGGGGACAGGTCGGGAAAAACTGTTTTTT. It encodes CASSLGTGREKLFF.

V is TRBV29-1 and J is TRBJ1-1, with D possibly TRBD1 on 6 matching bases. Germline V gives CDR1 SQVTM, CDR2 ANQGSEA. The CDR3 length is 13 residues. Deletions cut 7 bases from V and 5 bases from J, with 17 bases between. The CDR3 DNA follows: TGCAGCGCTTCCCGACAGGCCCAAACTGAAGCTTTCTTT. Residues: CSASRQAQTEAFF.

The V and J genes are TRBV5-4 and TRBJ2-3; 15 bases fit TRBD2. Germline loops: CDR1 SGHNT, CDR2 YYREEE (reference sequence). The CDR3 totals 16 residues. Trimming removed 4 bases from V and 4 bases from J; junction bases left unmatched: 4. The CDR3 is CASSRGLAGGPDTQYF. The CDR3 DNA reads as TGTGCCAGCAGCCGTGGACTAGCGGGAGGGCCAGATACGCAGTATTTT.

V gene TRBV23-1 combines with J gene TRBJ2-5; D assignment may be TRBD1 or TRBD2 (5 bases each). TRBV23-1 is marked as an open reading frame, function uncertain. V dropped 6 bases and J dropped 5 bases, with 10 bases sitting between them. There are 12 residues in the CDR3. CDR3 coding DNA: TGCGCCAGCAGGCCGTGGGGGGAGACCCAGTACTTC. This encodes CASRPWGETQYF.

The chain carries TRBV9 and TRBJ2-1; maybe TRBD1 (6 bases). Germline assignment: CDR1 SGDLS and CDR2 YYNGEE. V lost 0 bases to trimming and J lost 2 bases, with 12 bases between them. The CDR3 runs to 16 residues. CDR3 sequence (DNA): TGTGCCAGCAGCGTAGCCGGTGGGACAACCTACAATGAGCAGTTCTTC. Translation: CASSVAGGTTYNEQFF.

This chain connects TRBV15 to TRBJ2-1; the match to TRBD2 covers 10 bases. This CDR3 is 16 amino acids long. The ends lost 0 bases at V and 5 bases at J; junction bases unmatched: 4. Germline V gene data show CDR1 as LNHNV and CDR2 as YYDKDF (reference sequence). CDR3 region: CATSREAGGLNNEQFF. CDR3 nucleotide sequence: TGTGCCACCAGCAGAGAAGCGGGAGGGTTGAACAATGAGCAGTTCTTC.

The rearrangement uses TRBV9 and TRBJ2-1; no reliable D call. The germline gives CDR1 SGDLS, CDR2 YYNGEE. CDR3 length: 14 residues. V lost 0 bases, J lost 4 bases, and 8 bases lay in between. The CDR3 sequence is CASSVGPGYNEQFF. As DNA, the CDR3 is TGTGCCAGCAGCGTAGGCCCTGGATACAATGAGCAGTTCTTC.

The chain joins TRBV4-2 to TRBJ2-1, with TRBD2 identical over 10 bases. CDR1 and CDR2 (germline): LGHNA, YNFKEQ. With 0 bases clipped from V and 7 bases from J, the junction kept 3 bases outside the gene matches. The CDR3 covers 15 residues. CDR3 DNA sequence: TGTGCCAGCAGCCAAGATTTAGCGGGGGGAAATGAGCAGTTCTTC. This codes for CASSQDLAGGNEQFF.

The chain has TRBV6-5 and TRBJ1-1; TRBD1 agrees at 8 bases. The CDR3 extends over 13 amino acids. In germline, CDR1 is MNHEY, CDR2 SVGAGI. V was clipped by 6 bases and J by 10 bases; unmatched bases: 10. This CDR3 is CASRRPQGALAFF. The CDR3 nucleotides are TGTGCCAGCAGACGCCCTCAGGGGGCGCTAGCTTTCTTT.

The chain employs TRBV7-9 and TRBJ2-3; weak D call: TRBD1 (6 bases). This CDR3 has 14 amino acids. Trimming removed 5 bases at V and 5 bases at J, with 14 bases between. In germline, CDR1 is SEHNR, CDR2 FQNEAQ (reference sequence). Here the CDR3 reads CASSRRQAGDTQYF. CDR3 DNA: TGTGCCAGCAGCCGCCGACAGGCGGGAGATACGCAGTATTTT.

The V and J genes are TRBV7-6 and TRBJ2-5; D is perhaps TRBD2 (5 bases). V was trimmed by 6 bases and J by 1 base, leaving 12 bases between them. The CDR3 covers 14 residues. The germline V gene encodes CDR1 SGHVS and CDR2 FNYEAQ. The CDR3 is CASRKRFSQETQYF. The CDR3, as DNA: TGTGCCAGCAGGAAGCGGTTCTCCCAAGAGACCCAGTACTTC.

This clone was counted a few times. The rearrangement uses TRBV21-1 and TRBJ2-7; TRBD2, the D gene given by the table, was not confirmed from the DNA. TRBV21-1 is annotated as a pseudogene. The CDR3 runs to 20 residues. CDR3 in amino acids: CASSKRTRLAGGPGSYEQYF. The DNA for the CDR3 is TGTGCCAGCAGCAAGCGCACTCGACTAGCGGGAGGGCCCGGGTCCTACGAGCAGTACTTC.

The rearrangement uses TRBV11-2 and TRBJ2-3; no firm D call. The CDR3 is 12 amino acids. Germline CDR1 SGHAT, CDR2 FQNNGV. Trimming cost V 4 bases and J 3 bases, with 5 bases left between them. The CDR3 DNA reads as TGTGCCAGCAGCTCCGATACAGATACGCAGTATTTT. It is translated as CASSSDTDTQYF.

The chain carries TRBV2 and TRBJ2-2; D call uncertain. V lost 6 bases and J lost 2, with 4 bases in between. Germline V gene data show CDR1 as SNHLY and CDR2 as FYNNEI. The CDR3 loop spans 12 amino acids. CDR3 nucleotide sequence: TGTGCCAGCAGAGTAAACACCGGGGAGCTGTTTTTT. This sequence encodes CASRVNTGELFF.